These 16 T cell receptor beta chains originate from one sample sequenced in a study of identical twins' blood T cells. TCRdb used MiXCR to reprocess the 5' RACE reads, holding one entry per CDR3 protein. The sample holds 400,000 or so distinct CDR3 sequences, more than 25% seen once. The sequencing sample was made of PBMCs. Receptors were obtained from a woman aged 18-49 years in good health.

This clonotype showed up many times. This sequence joins TRBV6-5 and TRBJ2-1; D is uncertain. This CDR3 has 13 residues. V lost 4 bases, J lost 4 bases, and 8 bases lay in between. Germline CDR1 reads MNHEY; CDR2 reads SVGAGI. The CDR3 sequence: CASSFTGYNEQFF. The CDR3 bases are TGTGCCAGCAGTTTCACTGGATACAATGAGCAGTTCTTC.

This clonotype was seen a few times. The rearrangement uses TRBV5-1 and TRBJ1-4, with a tentative D call TRBD1 (6 bases). The CDR3 has 16 amino acids. CDR1 and CDR2 (germline): SGHRS, YFSETQ. V was cut by 2 bases and J by 3 bases, with 14 bases left in between. CDR3 in amino acids: CASSLWGGASNEKLFF. The CDR3 DNA reads TGCGCCAGCAGCTTATGGGGGGGCGCCTCTAATGAAAAACTGTTTTTT.

The chain joins TRBV7-9 to TRBJ1-2; D remains unclear. The CDR3 has 12 amino acids. V dropped 3 bases and J dropped 4 bases, with 6 bases sitting between them. Germline V gene lookup returns CDR1 SEHNR and CDR2 FQNEAQ (reference sequence). The CDR3 DNA reads TGTGCCAGCAGCTTCCTCCCCTATGGCTACACCTTC. It translates to CASSFLPYGYTF.

This clonotype was seen repeatedly, ten times or more. The J gene is TRBJ1-5, the V gene TRBV20-1, with D perhaps TRBD1 (5 bases). Germline CDR1 and CDR2: DFQATT and SNEGSKA (reference sequence). The CDR3 has 13 amino acids. V lost 3 bases and J lost 1, with 7 bases in between. CDR3 sequence: CSARWDSNQPQHF. The CDR3 DNA reads as TGCAGTGCTAGGTGGGACAGCAATCAGCCCCAGCATTTT.

The CDR3 is CSARGNGDGYTF. The CDR3 bases are TGCAGCGCTAGGGGGAACGGGGACGGCTACACCTTC. V gene TRBV29-1 combines with J gene TRBJ1-2; a weak D match, TRBD1 (6 bases). V was cut by 7 bases and J by 8 bases, with 17 bases left in between. The CDR3 consists of 12 residues. CDR1 is SQVTM and CDR2 is ANQGSEA in the germline V gene.

Notes on this clonotype: A much larger clone lies one base from this, so it may be a read error. This chain links TRBV29-1 with TRBJ2-7, with no clear D. The CDR3 is 12 amino acids. The germline V gene encodes CDR1 SQVTM and CDR2 ANQGSEA. CDR3 amino acids: CSFTRNSYERYF. CDR3 DNA sequence: TGCAGCTTTACACGAAACTCCTACGAGCGGTACTTC.

This clonotype was detected many times. The chain uses TRBV29-1 and TRBJ2-1; 8 nucleotides line up with TRBD2. The germline CDR1 and CDR2 sequences are SQVTM and ANQGSEA. The junction had 5 bases not matched to a gene; V was cut back by 3 bases and J by 7 bases. The CDR3 is 13 amino acids. This CDR3 is CSVDGLALNEQFF. The DNA for the CDR3 is TGCAGCGTTGATGGACTAGCTTTGAATGAGCAGTTCTTC.

This clonotype was seen only a few times. The CDR3 DNA follows: TGCGCCAGCAGTTGGGGAGGGACTGAAGCTTTCTTT. As protein: CASSWGGTEAFF. V gene TRBV5-1 combines with J gene TRBJ1-1; D is undetermined. The CDR3 runs to 12 residues. The ends were cut back, 5 bases at V and 5 bases at J, with 10 bases in the middle. Germline-derived CDR1 and CDR2 are SGHRS and YFSETQ.

This clonotype showed up many times. The chain uses TRBV19 and TRBJ2-3; unclear D gene. V was shortened by 3 bases and J by 3 bases, with 7 bases between the two germline ends. CDR1 is LNHDA and CDR2 is SQIVND in the germline V gene (reference sequence). This CDR3 has 13 amino acids. As DNA, the CDR3 is TGTGCCAGTAGTATGGGTGGTACAGATACGCAGTATTTT. Translation: CASSMGGTDTQYF.

This clonotype was counted between two and nine times. V is TRBV10-3 and J is TRBJ2-2; 7 bases line up with TRBD1. The CDR3 spans 15 residues. Per germline, CDR1 ENHRY and CDR2 SYGVKD. The trim removed 4 bases at V and 1 base at J, leaving 3 bases unmatched. The CDR3 sequence: CAISAWDRNTGELFF. The CDR3 nucleotides are TGTGCCATCAGTGCGTGGGACAGGAACACCGGGGAGCTGTTTTTT.

The table lists this clonotype with a few counts. The chain uses TRBV7-9 and TRBJ1-1, with D uncertain. The CDR3 is made up of 15 amino acids. V dropped 10 bases and J dropped 0 bases, with 18 bases sitting between them. From germline, CDR1 is SEHNR and CDR2 FQNEAQ (reference sequence). The CDR3 protein is CAILGSWRMNTEAFF. As DNA, the CDR3 is TGTGCCATACTCGGGTCATGGAGAATGAACACTGAAGCTTTCTTT. Supplemented by reference TRBV7-9 and TRBJ1-1, the full variable domain reads DTGVSQNPRHKITKRGQNVTFRCDPISEHNRLYWYRQTLGQGPEFLTYFQNEAQLEKSRLLSDRFSAERPKGSFSTLEIQRTEQGDSAMYLCAILGSWRMNTEAFFGQGTRLTVV.

Turning to this clonotype: In this CDR3 the conserved last residue, phenylalanine or tryptophan, is missing, so a read error is likely. This rearrangement joins TRBV6-4 to TRBJ1-2; unclear D gene. The CDR3 is 12 residues long. The germline gives CDR1 MRHNA, CDR2 SNTAGT. V shed 5 bases and J shed 8 bases, with 12 bases lying between them. The CDR3 sequence is CASSSWGGGYTL. The CDR3 nucleotides read TGTGCCAGCAGTAGTTGGGGAGGAGGCTACACCTTA.

This clonotype has more than one count but fewer than ten. The gene calls are TRBV20-1 and TRBJ1-2; no clear D gene. Germline V gene lookup returns CDR1 DFQATT and CDR2 SNEGSKA (reference sequence). V gave up 2 bases and J gave up 4 bases, with 8 bases separating them. This CDR3 spans 12 amino acids. This CDR3 is CSARSDFYGYTF. CDR3 nucleotides: TGCAGTGCTAGATCGGACTTCTATGGCTACACCTTC.

V is TRBV18 and J is TRBJ1-1; TRBD1 is a possible D gene (5 bases). Germline CDR1 KGHSH, CDR2 LQKENI. V was clipped by 5 bases and J by 2 bases, with 12 bases between them. CDR3 length equals 14 residues. CDR3 coding DNA: TGTGCCAGCTCATCCTTCGGGGGAAACACTGAAGCTTTCTTT. Protein product: CASSSFGGNTEAFF.

This clonotype was seen only a few times. The V call is TRBV20-1, the J call TRBJ1-1; D is unresolved. Germline CDR1 is DFQATT and CDR2 is SNEGSKA (reference sequence). The CDR3 covers 15 residues. The ends were cut back, 0 bases at V and 0 bases at J, with 11 bases in the middle. The CDR3 DNA follows: TGCAGTGCTAGAGATCGGCCCAGCATGAACACTGAAGCTTTCTTT. Encoded protein: CSARDRPSMNTEAFF.

The chain employs TRBV20-1 and TRBJ2-1; 8 bases align to TRBD1. The CDR3 is made up of 12 amino acids. The germline V gene encodes CDR1 DFQATT and CDR2 SNEGSKA (reference sequence). The trim removed 6 bases at V and 9 bases at J, leaving 7 bases unmatched. CDR3: CSAGTGSLEQFF. CDR3 nucleotide sequence: TGCAGTGCCGGGACAGGATCTCTTGAGCAGTTCTTC.